This T cell receptor (beta chain) was recovered during a study of shared clonotypes between healthy human individuals. Study-level findings and limits: As a rule, naive subsets had a larger estimated richness than memory subsets.

Regarding this clone: The target antigen is unknown.

Every immunoSEQ plate was one replicate of a subset's evenly spread DNA. Clones were sequenced by immunoSEQ multiplex PCR, and TCRdb holds only the in-frame ones, with some missing. The sample records 1.4 million to 1.5 million clones, approximately 97% being singletons. Germline V gives CDR1 MDHEN, CDR2 SYDVKM. Trimming at V came to 8 bases and at J to 2 bases, leaving 10 bases not matched to a gene. This CDR3 has 15 residues. The TCR originated in a man younger than 45 in good health. V and J are TRBV28 and TRBJ2-3; 7 bases agree with TRBD1. The source material was naive CD4+ T cells sorted from blood. As to subset: CD45RA+ positively selected. The CDR3 coding sequence is TGTGCCAGCGCCGTTGCTACAGGGGTCACAGATACGCAGTATTTT. Its translation: CASAVATGVTDTQYF.